These T cell receptor beta chains were read from a single sample in a study of chemoradiotherapy in HPV16-positive cancers. Profiling relied on immunoSEQ multiplex PCR, and the TCRdb table lists in-frame clones only, not all of them. The table shows some 35,000 clones, with roughly 90% occurring only once. The material was blood, obtained from a patient who underwent chemoradiotherapy. These TCRs come from a human donor with HPV-associated anogenital cancer. Each CDR3 is given with its conserved first and last residue. The D gene is left open where the match is weak. Size is omitted from some rows. Given values are once, few, many or a class for expanded clones.

clone size	V gene	D gene	J gene	CDR3 protein	CDR3 DNA
-	TRBV28	-	TRBJ1-4	CASSLLGTEKLFF	TGTGCCAGCAGCTTGCTAGGGACTGAAAAACTGTTTTTT
-	TRBV6-6	-	TRBJ2-5	CASSLGLFAETQYF	TGTGCCAGCAGCCTCGGACTATTTGCTGAGACCCAGTACTTC
-	TRBV9	-	TRBJ2-3	CASSGDTDTDTQYF	TGTGCCAGCAGCGGAGACACGGACACAGATACGCAGTATTTT
-	TRBV7-9	-	TRBJ2-1	CASSPPGSEGYNEQFF	TGTGCCAGCAGCCCCCCAGGGTCGGAGGGCTACAATGAGCAGTTCTTC
-	TRBV29-1	-	TRBJ1-5	CSVGRGGNQPQHF	TGCAGCGTTGGAAGGGGTGGAAATCAGCCCCAGCATTTT
-	TRBV18	-	TRBJ1-1	CASSLTGNTEAFF	TGTGCCAGCTCGCTGACAGGGAACACTGAAGCTTTCTTT
-	TRBV14	TRBD2	TRBJ2-1	CASSLLAGLDNEQFF	TGTGCCAGCAGTCTACTAGCGGGGCTCGACAATGAGCAGTTCTTC
-	TRBV7-2	-	TRBJ2-3	CASSLAGATDTQYF	TGTGCCAGCAGCTTAGCGGGGGCTACAGATACGCAGTATTTT
-	TRBV5-1	TRBD1	TRBJ2-2	CASSWWGVSGQGDTGELFF	TGCGCCAGCAGCTGGTGGGGTGTATCCGGACAGGGTGACACCGGGGAGCTGTTTTTT
-	TRBV7-2	TRBD2	TRBJ2-7	CASRLGGGDYEQYF	TGTGCCAGCAGATTGGGCGGGGGGGACTACGAGCAGTACTTC
-	TRBV19	-	TRBJ1-5	CASSIVGEAQPQHF	TGTGCCAGTAGTATAGTAGGGGAGGCCCAGCCCCAGCATTTT
-	TRBV19	-	TRBJ2-1	CASMRQADQNEQFF	TGTGCCAGTATGAGACAGGCAGATCAAAATGAGCAGTTCTTC
-	TRBV4-1	-	TRBJ1-2	CASSQTATNYGYTF	TGCGCCAGCAGCCAAACAGCAACTAACTATGGCTACACCTTC
-	TRBV30	-	TRBJ1-1	CAWSGPMNTEAFF	TGTGCCTGGTCGGGACCTATGAACACTGAAGCTTTCTTT
-	TRBV7-8	-	TRBJ1-5	CASSLLSNQPQHF	TGTGCCAGCAGCTTACTTTCTAATCAGCCCCAGCATTTT
-	TRBV7-2	-	TRBJ1-6	CASSLNSPLHF	TGTGCCAGCAGCTTAAATTCACCCCTCCACTTT
-	TRBV5-6	TRBD2	TRBJ2-1	CASSLERGSYNEQFF	TGTGCCAGCAGCTTAGAGCGGGGGTCCTACAATGAGCAGTTCTTC
-	TRBV9	-	TRBJ1-2	CASSVTEQGLLGYTF	TGTGCCAGCAGCGTGACCGAACAGGGTCTTCTTGGCTACACCTTC
-	TRBV5-8	-	TRBJ1-5	CASSQRSTGDSNQPQHF	TGTGCCAGCAGCCAACGAAGCACAGGAGATAGCAATCAGCCCCAGCATTTT
few	TRBV10-1	-	TRBJ2-5	CASSESLSARQYF	TGCGCCAGCAGTGAGTCCCTTTCGGCTCGCCAGTACTTC
-	TRBV5-5	-	TRBJ1-6	CASSLGQASSYNSPLHF	TGTGCCAGCAGCTTGGGACAGGCCAGCTCCTATAATTCACCCCTCCACTTT
-	TRBV28	-	TRBJ1-2	CASIQSGQNYGYTF	TGTGCCAGCATACAATCGGGACAAAACTATGGCTACACCTTC
-	TRBV11-3	-	TRBJ2-7	CASSPGGLYEQYF	TGTGCCAGCAGCCCAGGGGGGTTGTACGAGCAGTACTTC
-	TRBV7-2	-	TRBJ1-2	CASSLQGSLEGYTF	TGTGCCAGCAGCCTCCAGGGATCTCTTGAAGGCTACACCTTC
-	TRBV4-3	-	TRBJ1-5	CASSQDSVQPQHF	TGCGCCAGCAGCCAAGATTCAGTTCAGCCCCAGCATTTT
-	TRBV4-3	-	TRBJ1-1	CASSQDVGTEAFF	TGCGCCAGCAGCCAAGACGTAGGGACTGAAGCTTTCTTT
-	TRBV29-1	-	TRBJ1-2	CSVPDSADYGYTF	TGCAGCGTCCCGGACAGCGCCGACTATGGCTACACCTTC
-	TRBV10-3	-	TRBJ1-5	CAISESVRGGVNQPQHF	TGTGCCATCAGTGAGTCGGTACGTGGGGGAGTGAATCAGCCCCAGCATTTT
-	TRBV11-1	-	TRBJ1-1	CASSGWGNTEAFF	TGTGCCAGCAGCGGGTGGGGCAACACTGAAGCTTTCTTT
-	TRBV19	-	TRBJ2-6	CASSFRMTSQSRANVLTF	TGTGCCAGTAGTTTCAGGATGACATCACAAAGTCGGGCCAACGTCCTGACTTTC